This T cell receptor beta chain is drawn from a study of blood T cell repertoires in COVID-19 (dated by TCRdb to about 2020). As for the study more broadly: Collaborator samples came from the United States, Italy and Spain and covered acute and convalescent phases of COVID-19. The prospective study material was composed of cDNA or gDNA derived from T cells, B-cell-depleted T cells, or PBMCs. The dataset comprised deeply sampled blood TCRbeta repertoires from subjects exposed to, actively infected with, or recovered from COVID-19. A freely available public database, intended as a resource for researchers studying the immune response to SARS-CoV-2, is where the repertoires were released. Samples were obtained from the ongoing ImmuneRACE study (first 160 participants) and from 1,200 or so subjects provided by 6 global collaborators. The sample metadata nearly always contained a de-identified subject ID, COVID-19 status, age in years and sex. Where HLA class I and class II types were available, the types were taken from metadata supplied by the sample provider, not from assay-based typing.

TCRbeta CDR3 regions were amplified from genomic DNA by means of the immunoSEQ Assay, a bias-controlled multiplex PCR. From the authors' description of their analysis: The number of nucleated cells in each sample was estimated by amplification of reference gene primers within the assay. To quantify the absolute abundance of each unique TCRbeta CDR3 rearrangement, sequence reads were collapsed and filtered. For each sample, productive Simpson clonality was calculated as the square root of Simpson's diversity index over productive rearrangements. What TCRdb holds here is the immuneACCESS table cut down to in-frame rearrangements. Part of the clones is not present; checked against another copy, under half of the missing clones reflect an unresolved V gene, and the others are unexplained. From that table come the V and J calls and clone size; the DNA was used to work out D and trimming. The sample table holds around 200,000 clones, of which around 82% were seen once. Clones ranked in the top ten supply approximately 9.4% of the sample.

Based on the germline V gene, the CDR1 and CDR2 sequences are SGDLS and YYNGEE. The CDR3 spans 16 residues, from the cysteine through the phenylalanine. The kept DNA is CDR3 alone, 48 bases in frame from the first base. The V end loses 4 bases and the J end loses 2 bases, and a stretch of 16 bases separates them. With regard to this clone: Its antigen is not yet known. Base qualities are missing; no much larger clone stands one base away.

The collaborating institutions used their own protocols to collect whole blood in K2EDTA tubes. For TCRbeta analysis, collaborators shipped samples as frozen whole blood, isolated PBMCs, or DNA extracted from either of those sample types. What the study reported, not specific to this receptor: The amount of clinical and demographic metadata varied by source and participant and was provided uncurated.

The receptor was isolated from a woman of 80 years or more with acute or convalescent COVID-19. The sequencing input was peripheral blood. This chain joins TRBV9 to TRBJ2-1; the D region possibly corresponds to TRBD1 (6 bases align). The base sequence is TGTGCCAGCAGCTTACTAGGGGGAGTGGCCTACAATGAGCAGTTCTTC. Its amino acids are CASSLLGGVAYNEQFF.